Below are 23 T cell receptor beta chains sequenced from a single sample in a study of CD8 T cells in Susac syndrome (dated by TCRdb to about 2019). Library preparation was by the immunoSEQ multiplex PCR assay. RNA was extracted with the RNeasy kit and about 0.5 to 1 ug was reverse transcribed using random hexamers. TCRdb's own reprocessing of the public reads used fastp at Q25 and MiXCR and kept productive beta chains. Each entry is one CDR3 protein sequence, shown with its most common DNA and genes. In all, the sample holds about 110,000 distinct CDR3 sequences, and about 95% of those were seen once. Under 0.1% of the sample lies in the top ten. Sequenced input: CD4+ T cells from PBMCs. The receptors shown here come from a human donor in good health.

The chain employs TRBV7-2 and TRBJ2-4; 13 positions agree with TRBD2. The CDR3 loop spans 18 amino acids. J gave up 1 base and V 5 bases, and 8 bases lay outside the gene matches. Germline CDR1 is SGHTA and CDR2 is FQGNSA. CDR3 protein: CASSPPGLAGSAKNIQYF. DNA of the CDR3: TGTGCCAGCAGCCCCCCGGGACTAGCGGGGTCGGCCAAAAACATTCAGTACTTC.

This chain links TRBV4-2 with TRBJ1-1; maybe TRBD1 (5 bases). The V and J ends lost 0 bases and 7 bases respectively, with 18 bases between them. Germline lookup yields CDR1 LGHNA and CDR2 YNFKEQ. The CDR3 runs to 16 residues. The CDR3 sequence is CASSQDNGAAGIEAFF. CDR3 DNA: TGTGCCAGCAGCCAAGATAATGGGGCCGCAGGAATTGAAGCTTTCTTT.

The chain couples TRBV7-8 to TRBJ2-6; D might be TRBD1 or TRBD2, each matching 5 bases. The CDR3 spans 18 residues. Germline V gene data show CDR1 as SGHVS and CDR2 as FQNEAQ. Trimming shortened V by 6 bases and J by 0 bases, and 18 bases separated the two germline ends. CDR3 region: CASRFKRGSSSGANVLTF. CDR3 sequence (DNA): TGTGCCAGCAGATTCAAGAGGGGCAGCTCCTCTGGGGCCAACGTCCTGACTTTC. Together with reference TRBV7-8 and TRBJ2-6, the CDR3 gives the full variable domain: GAGVSQSPRYKVAKRGQDVALRCDPISGHVSLFWYQQALGQGPEFLTYFQNEAQLDKSGLPSDRFFAERPEGSVSTLKIQRTQQEDSAVYLCASRFKRGSSSGANVLTFGAGSRLTVL.

The V and J genes are TRBV5-4 and TRBJ2-5, with 9 bases fitting TRBD2. The CDR3 spans 16 residues. Per the germline V gene, CDR1 is SGHNT and CDR2 is YYREEE (reference sequence). Trimming took 0 bases from V and 1 from J; bases not matched to a gene: 4. For the CDR3, the DNA is TGTGCCAGCAGCTTGGCTAGCGGGGTCAGCCAAGAGACCCAGTACTTC. Translating it yields CASSLASGVSQETQYF.

V and J are TRBV4-1 and TRBJ2-1, with 7 bases lining up with TRBD1. The CDR3 runs to 20 residues. Trimming took 0 bases from V and 0 from J; bases not matched to a gene: 14. CDR1 MGHRA and CDR2 YSYEKL come from the germline V gene. This CDR3 reads CASSQDPGDSFSSSYNEQFF. Written as DNA, the CDR3 is TGCGCCAGCAGCCAAGATCCTGGGGACAGTTTTTCGAGCTCCTACAATGAGCAGTTCTTC.

The CDR3 sequence is CASSQDPRSSSTDTQYF. The CDR3 bases are TGCGCCAGCAGCCAAGATCCGCGTTCTTCCAGCACAGATACGCAGTATTTT. The chain has TRBV4-1 and TRBJ2-3; no firm D call. Germline assignment: CDR1 MGHRA and CDR2 YSYEKL. This CDR3 contains 17 residues. V was shortened by 0 bases and J by 0 bases, with 13 bases between the two germline ends.

The CDR3 nucleotides read TGTGCCAGCAGCTCCTCGGGACTCCAAGAGACCCAGTACTTC. Protein product: CASSSSGLQETQYF. The rearrangement uses TRBV7-3 and TRBJ2-5, with D maybe TRBD2 (6 bases). Germline V lookup: CDR1 SGHTA, CDR2 FQGTGA. The germline V and J ends were trimmed by 4 bases and 1 base, with 10 bases remaining between them. CDR3 length: 14 residues.

The gene calls are TRBV7-2 and TRBJ1-2, with D perhaps TRBD1 (5 bases). The V end was cut by 0 bases, the J end by 1 base, with 9 bases between. This CDR3 is 15 amino acids long. CDR1 SGHTA and CDR2 FQGNSA come from the germline V gene. CDR3: CASSLAYRSNYGYTF. CDR3 bases: TGTGCCAGCAGCTTAGCGTACAGGAGTAACTATGGCTACACCTTC.

The chain joins TRBV5-1 to TRBJ1-3; maybe TRBD1 (5 bases). This CDR3 region has 15 residues. Germline V gene data show CDR1 as SGHRS and CDR2 as YFSETQ. The germline V and J ends were trimmed by 4 bases and 3 bases, with 14 bases remaining between them. CDR3: CASSPGSGYGNTIYF. CDR3 DNA: TGCGCCAGCAGCCCTGGTTCAGGGTATGGAAACACCATATATTTT.

The chain links TRBV3-1 to TRBJ2-7, with 11 bases identical to TRBD1. The CDR3 extends over 16 amino acids. CDR1 is LGHDT and CDR2 is YNNKEL in the germline V gene (reference sequence). Unmatched junction bases numbered 9, after V lost 3 bases and J lost 5 bases. The CDR3 protein is CASSHNPGQGAHEQYF. The CDR3, as DNA: TGTGCCAGCAGCCACAACCCAGGACAGGGGGCCCACGAGCAGTACTTC.

This clonotype occurred once. The V gene is TRBV4-3, the J gene TRBJ2-5, with D tentatively TRBD1 (5 bases). V lost 0 bases, J lost 2 bases, and 7 bases lay in between. The germline V gene encodes CDR1 LGHNA and CDR2 YSLEER. The CDR3 extends over 14 amino acids. The CDR3 reads CASSQEGLQETQYF. CDR3 in DNA: TGCGCCAGCAGCCAAGAGGGGCTTCAAGAGACCCAGTACTTC.

This chain links TRBV20-1 with TRBJ2-5, with a possible D match to TRBD2 (5 bases). CDR1 and CDR2 from the germline V gene are DFQATT and SNEGSKA (reference sequence). The CDR3 contains 13 residues. V was pared by 3 bases and J by 5 bases, with 13 bases between. In DNA form, the CDR3 reads TGCAGTGCTAGGGCGGCTAGCAGGGAGACCCAGTACTTC. Encoded protein: CSARAASRETQYF.

The V gene is TRBV24-1, the J gene TRBJ2-1; unclear D gene. This CDR3 contains 16 residues. Per germline, CDR1 KGHDR and CDR2 SFDVKD. V lost 3 bases and J lost 0, with 11 bases in between. The CDR3 spells CATSDSRVGSYNEQFF. The CDR3 nucleotides read TGTGCCACCAGTGATAGCCGGGTCGGCTCCTACAATGAGCAGTTCTTC.

The chain is built from TRBV7-3 and TRBJ2-7, with 7 bases lining up with TRBD1. Germline CDR1 and CDR2: SGHTA and FQGTGA. The CDR3 runs to 15 residues. V lost 5 bases and J lost 0; bases outside the gene matches: 7. CDR3 region: CASSPDRASSYEQYF. The CDR3 DNA follows: TGTGCCAGCAGCCCAGACAGGGCTTCCTCCTACGAGCAGTACTTC.

The rearrangement uses TRBV20-1 and TRBJ1-4, with 9 nucleotides matching TRBD1. The CDR3 sequence is 11 residues long. Germline V CDR1 and CDR2: DFQATT, SNEGSKA (reference sequence). J was trimmed by 15 bases and V by 6 bases; bases with no gene match: 8. CDR3 loop: CSAPGQGRVFF. CDR3 bases: TGCAGTGCCCCGGGACAGGGTAGGGTGTTTTTT.

The rearrangement joins TRBV29-1 to TRBJ1-2, with D perhaps TRBD1 (6 bases). CDR3 size: 13 residues. The V gene's germline CDR1 is SQVTM and CDR2 ANQGSEA. Trimming took off 6 bases at V and 8 bases at J, with 19 bases between the two ends. CDR3 protein: CSVGQRQAGGYTF. In DNA form, the CDR3 reads TGCAGCGTCGGACAAAGACAGGCTGGCGGCTACACCTTC.

The J gene is TRBJ2-2, the V gene TRBV9, with D perhaps TRBD1 or TRBD2 (5 bases each). This CDR3 spans 15 amino acids. CDR1 SGDLS and CDR2 YYNGEE come from the germline V gene. The V gene lost 3 bases and the J gene lost 4 bases, with 13 bases spanning the gap. The CDR3, as DNA: TGTGCCAGCAGCGCAAGAGGGGCGGTCACCGGGGAGCTGTTTTTT. This translates into CASSARGAVTGELFF. The full variable domain, in which reference TRBV9 and TRBJ2-2 provide the parts outside the CDR3, is DSGVTQTPKHLITATGQRVTLRCSPRSGDLSVYWYQQSLDQGLQFLIQYYNGEERAKGNILERFSAQQFPDLHSELNLSSLELGDSALYFCASSARGAVTGELFFGEGSRLTVL.

The chain joins TRBV18 to TRBJ2-7; D gene uncertain. The CDR3 contains 15 residues. Germline V CDR1 and CDR2: KGHSH, LQKENI. V was pared by 3 bases and J by 0 bases, with 12 bases between. The CDR3 sequence is CASSPGKSSSYEQYF. The CDR3, as DNA: TGTGCCAGCTCACCCGGCAAATCGAGCTCCTACGAGCAGTACTTC.

The CDR3 sequence: CASSQAPSGGRAWGEQFF. In DNA, the CDR3 is TGTGCCAGCAGCCAAGCACCTAGCGGCGGGAGGGCCTGGGGTGAGCAGTTCTTC. The chain employs TRBV4-2 and TRBJ2-1; 9 bases match TRBD2. The CDR3 has 18 residues. Germline trimming cut 1 base from V and 9 bases from J; bases unmatched to any gene: 16. Germline V CDR1 and CDR2: LGHNA, YNFKEQ.

The chain joins TRBV27 to TRBJ2-7; D may be TRBD2 (6 bases). This CDR3 has 11 amino acids. V was clipped by 4 bases and J by 6 bases, with 7 bases between them. The germline V gene encodes CDR1 MNHEY and CDR2 SMNVEV (reference sequence). The CDR3 sequence is CASSSEGEQYF. CDR3 DNA sequence: TGTGCCAGCAGTTCGGAGGGCGAGCAGTACTTC.

This clonotype was seen only once. CDR3 DNA: TGTGCCAGCTCACAGGACAGGGGGCATGTCTACGAGCAGTACTTC. It translates to CASSQDRGHVYEQYF. The chain has TRBV18 and TRBJ2-7; 11 positions match TRBD1. This CDR3 is 15 amino acids long. V shed 4 bases and J 3 bases; nucleotides not matched to a gene: 5. Per germline, CDR1 KGHSH and CDR2 LQKENI.

This chain uses TRBV7-2 with TRBJ2-3, with TRBD2 identical over 9 bases. V gave up 2 bases and J gave up 5 bases; unmatched junction bases: 14. The germline V gene encodes CDR1 SGHTA and CDR2 FQGNSA. CDR3 length equals 18 residues. The CDR3 DNA reads as TGTGCCAGCAGCTTATTCCAAAGACTAGCGGAAAGGGGAGATACGCAGTATTTT. It specifies CASSLFQRLAERGDTQYF.

V and J are TRBV6-5 and TRBJ1-1; no reliable D call. This CDR3 comprises 11 residues. Trimming stripped 8 bases from V and 5 bases from J, with 9 bases between. Germline V gene sequence: CDR1 MNHEY, CDR2 SVGAGI. The CDR3 loop is CASGTRTEAFF. Here the CDR3 DNA reads TGTGCCAGCGGCACGAGGACTGAAGCTTTCTTT.